What follows is one T cell receptor (beta chain) and its context. The germline V gene encodes CDR1 LNHDA and CDR2 SQIVND (reference sequence). Trimming took 7 bases from V and 11 from J; bases not matched to a gene: 10. The CDR3 is 12 amino acids. This entry belongs to a study of blood T cell repertoires in COVID-19. The data were produced by immunoSEQ multiplex PCR, yet TCRdb's version contains in-frame clones alone and is incomplete. This sample has a few hundred thousand clones, with about 91% found just once. V is TRBV19 and J is TRBJ1-1; 7 bases map to TRBD1. The TCR comes from a woman in her thirties who had recovered from COVID-19. What was sequenced was peripheral blood. CDR3 nucleotides: TGTGCCAGTACAAAATTCACAGGGGAGGCTTTCTTT. It codes for CASTKFTGEAFF.